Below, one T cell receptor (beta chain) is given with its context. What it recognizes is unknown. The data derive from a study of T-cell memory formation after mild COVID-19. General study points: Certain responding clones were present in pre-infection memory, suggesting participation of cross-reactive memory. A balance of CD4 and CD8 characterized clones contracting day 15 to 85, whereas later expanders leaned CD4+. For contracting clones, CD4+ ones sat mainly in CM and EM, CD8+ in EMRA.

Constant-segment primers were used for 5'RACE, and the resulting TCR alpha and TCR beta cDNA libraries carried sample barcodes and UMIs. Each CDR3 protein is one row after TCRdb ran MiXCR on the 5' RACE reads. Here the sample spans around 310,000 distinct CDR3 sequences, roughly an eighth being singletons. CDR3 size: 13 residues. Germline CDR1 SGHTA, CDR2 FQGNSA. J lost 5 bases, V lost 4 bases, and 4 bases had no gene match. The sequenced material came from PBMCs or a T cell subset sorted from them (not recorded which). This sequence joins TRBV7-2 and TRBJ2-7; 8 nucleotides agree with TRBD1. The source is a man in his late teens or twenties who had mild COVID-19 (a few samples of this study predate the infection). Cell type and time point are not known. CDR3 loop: CASSWDRFDEQYF. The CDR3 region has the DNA TGTGCCAGCAGCTGGGACAGGTTCGACGAGCAGTACTTC.